Listed here is a single T cell receptor beta chain. This sample was included in a study of T-cell reconstitution after alpha-beta-depleted transplantation in children. TCRbeta library preparation incorporated unique molecular identifiers. TCRdb called the PCR reads again in MiXCR, with one record for every CDR3 protein. In the table there are nearly 400,000 distinct CDR3 sequences, roughly 22% of which are singletons. The ends lost 5 bases at V and 13 bases at J; junction bases unmatched: 4. The CDR3 is 12 residues long. The receptor was isolated from a human donor who donated a stem cell graft to a child with acute myeloid leukemia. The chain links TRBV12-3 or TRBV12-4 to TRBJ2-1, with 11 bases matching TRBD2. The sequencing here drew on PBMCs from the stem cell graft donor, taken from the stem cell graft. The CDR3 sequence: CASSTLAGGQFF. DNA for the CDR3: TGTGCCAGCAGTACCCTAGCGGGAGGTCAGTTCTTC.